This T cell receptor beta chain was observed in a study of CD8 T cells in ankylosing spondylitis. A single record per CDR3 protein comes from TCRdb applying MiXCR to the 5' RACE reads. This sample carries 30,000 or so distinct CDR3 sequences, 5.3% of them seen once, and the ten largest clones take around 1.9%. This clonotype appeared many times. After removal of 4 bases from V and 8 bases from J, the junction contained 6 bases not matched to a gene. Germline V gene lookup returns CDR1 SGDLS and CDR2 YYNGEE. This CDR3 comprises 14 residues. Specimen: blood, either unsorted or a sorted T cell fraction (not recorded which). The rearrangement joins TRBV9 to TRBJ2-1; 10 bases fit TRBD1. This TCR was recovered from a female donor with ankylosing spondylitis or in good health (not recorded which). The CDR3 DNA is TGTGCCAGCAGCTCTCAGGGACAGGGGCATGAGCAGTTCTTC. Protein: CASSSQGQGHEQFF.